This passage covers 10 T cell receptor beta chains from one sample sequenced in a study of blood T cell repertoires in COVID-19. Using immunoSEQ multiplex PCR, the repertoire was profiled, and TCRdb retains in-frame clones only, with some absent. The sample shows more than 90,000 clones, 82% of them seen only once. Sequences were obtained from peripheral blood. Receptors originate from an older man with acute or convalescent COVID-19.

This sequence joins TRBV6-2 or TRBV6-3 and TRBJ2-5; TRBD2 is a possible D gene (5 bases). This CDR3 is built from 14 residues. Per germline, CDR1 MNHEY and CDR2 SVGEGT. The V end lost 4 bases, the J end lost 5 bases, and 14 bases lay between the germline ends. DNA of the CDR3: TGTGCCAGCAGTTCGGGGTTAACGACGGAGACCCAGTACTTC. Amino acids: CASSSGLTTETQYF.

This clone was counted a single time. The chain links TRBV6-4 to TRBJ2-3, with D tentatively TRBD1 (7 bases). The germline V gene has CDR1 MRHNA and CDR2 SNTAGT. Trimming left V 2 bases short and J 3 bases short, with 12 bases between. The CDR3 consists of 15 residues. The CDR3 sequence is CASSDRQGLTDTQYF. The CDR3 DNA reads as TGTGCCAGCAGTGACAGACAGGGACTTACAGATACGCAGTATTTT.

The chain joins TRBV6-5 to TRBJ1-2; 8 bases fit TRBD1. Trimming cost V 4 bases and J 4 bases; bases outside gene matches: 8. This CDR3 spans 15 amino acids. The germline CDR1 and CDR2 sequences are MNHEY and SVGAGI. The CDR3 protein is CASSSDRGFSYGYTF. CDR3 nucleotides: TGTGCCAGCAGTTCCGACAGGGGTTTCAGCTATGGCTACACCTTC.

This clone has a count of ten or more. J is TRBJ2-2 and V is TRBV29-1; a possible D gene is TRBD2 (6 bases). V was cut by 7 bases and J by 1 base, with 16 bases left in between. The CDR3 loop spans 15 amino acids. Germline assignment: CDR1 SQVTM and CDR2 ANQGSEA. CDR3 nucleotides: TGCAGCGGGGGACCGGGACTCAAGAACACCGGGGAGCTGTTTTTT. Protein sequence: CSGGPGLKNTGELFF.

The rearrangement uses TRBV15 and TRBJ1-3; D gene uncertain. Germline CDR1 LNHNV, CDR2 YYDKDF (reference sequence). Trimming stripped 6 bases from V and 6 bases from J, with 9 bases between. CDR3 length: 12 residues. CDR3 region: CATSVSENTIYF. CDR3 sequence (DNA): TGTGCCACCAGTGTTAGTGAAAACACCATATATTTT.

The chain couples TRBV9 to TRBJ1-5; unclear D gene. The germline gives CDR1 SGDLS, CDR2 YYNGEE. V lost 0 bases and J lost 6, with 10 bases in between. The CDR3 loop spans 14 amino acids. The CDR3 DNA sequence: TGTGCCAGCAGCGTAGGAGCTGAGGGTCAGCCCCAGCATTTT. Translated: CASSVGAEGQPQHF.

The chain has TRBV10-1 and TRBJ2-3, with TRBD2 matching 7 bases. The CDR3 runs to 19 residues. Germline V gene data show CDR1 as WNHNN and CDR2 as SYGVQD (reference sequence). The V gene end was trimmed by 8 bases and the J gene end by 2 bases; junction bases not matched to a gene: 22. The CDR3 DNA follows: TGCGCCAGCCTCCTTACTCTTAGCGGAGGCGGGAGTAACACAGATACGCAGTATTTT. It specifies CASLLTLSGGGSNTDTQYF.

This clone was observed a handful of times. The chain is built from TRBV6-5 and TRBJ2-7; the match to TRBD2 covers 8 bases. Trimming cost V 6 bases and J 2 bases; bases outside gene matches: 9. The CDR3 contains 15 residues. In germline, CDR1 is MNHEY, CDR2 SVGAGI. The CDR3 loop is CASSQGGGGPYEQYF. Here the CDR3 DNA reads TGTGCCAGCAGCCAGGGTGGCGGGGGGCCCTACGAGCAGTACTTC.

CDR3 amino acids: CASSNRTGDETQYF. CDR3 DNA: TGTGCCAGTAGTAATCGGACAGGTGACGAGACCCAGTACTTC. J is TRBJ2-5 and V is TRBV19, with TRBD1 matching over 7 bases. Germline CDR1 is LNHDA and CDR2 is SQIVND (reference sequence). V lost 4 bases to trimming and J lost 5 bases; unmatched junction nucleotides: 7. The CDR3 spans 14 residues.

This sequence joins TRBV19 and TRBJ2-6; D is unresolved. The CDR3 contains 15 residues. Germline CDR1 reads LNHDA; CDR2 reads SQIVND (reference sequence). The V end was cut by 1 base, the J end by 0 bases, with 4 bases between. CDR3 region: CASSIVSSGANVLTF. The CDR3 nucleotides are TGTGCCAGTAGTATAGTGAGCTCTGGGGCCAACGTCCTGACTTTC.